The rows below give T cell receptor beta chains drawn from one sample of a study of blood T cell repertoires in COVID-19. TCRdb keeps only in-frame clones here, not all; method: immunoSEQ multiplex PCR. The sample lists a few hundred thousand clones; about 84% were seen once. The sequenced sample consisted of peripheral blood. These receptors were taken from a man at least 80 years old with acute or convalescent COVID-19. CDR3s include the opening cysteine and the closing phenylalanine or tryptophan. D genes are given only for firm matches. Expanded clones are given a class, and other clones once, few, many or no size at all.

TRBV10-1	-	15	-	TRBJ2-1	TGCGCCAGCAGTAACAGCCGTTGGGCGTACAATGAGCAGTTCTTC	CASSNSRWAYNEQFF
TRBV4-2	-	15	TRBD2	TRBJ2-1	TGTGCCAGCAGCCAAGGTGCGGGGGGGCCGATTGAGCAGTTCTTC	CASSQGAGGPIEQFF
TRBV2	-	12	-	TRBJ1-5	TGTGCCAGCAGTTTCGGGGGAGAGCCCCAGCATTTT	CASSFGGEPQHF
TRBV2	-	14	-	TRBJ2-2	TGTGCCAGCAGTGGAGAGGGGACTTCTGGGGAGCTGTTTTTT	CASSGEGTSGELFF
TRBV11-3	-	16	-	TRBJ2-2	TGTGCCAGCAGCCCCGCGAGGGGGGGCAGGACCGGGGAGCTGTTTTTT	CASSPARGGRTGELFF
TRBV24-1	-	16	TRBD2	TRBJ2-5	TGTGCCACCAGTGACGGGACTAGCGGGACCCAAGAGACCCAGTACTTC	CATSDGTSGTQETQYF
TRBV6-2/TRBV6-3	-	16	TRBD1	TRBJ1-2	TGTGCCAGCAGTACCCTGACAGGGGCTCCGCTCTATGGCTACACCTTC	CASSTLTGAPLYGYTF
TRBV12-3/TRBV12-4	-	13	-	TRBJ2-3	TGTGCCAGCGGGGCAGCTAGCACAGATACGCAGTATTTT	CASGAASTDTQYF
TRBV5-1	-	16	-	TRBJ2-6	TGCGCCAGCAGTCCGGGGGGCGCTGGTGGGGCCAACGTCCTGACTTTC	CASSPGGAGGANVLTF
TRBV28	-	15	-	TRBJ2-7	TGTGCCAGCAGTTTAAATGGGCAGGGGACCTACGAGCAGTACTTC	CASSLNGQGTYEQYF
TRBV2	-	14	TRBD1	TRBJ1-6	TGTGCCAGCAGAGGACAGGGGCTTAATTCACCCCTCCACTTT	CASRGQGLNSPLHF
TRBV15	few	12	-	TRBJ2-3	TGTGCCACCAGCAGAGATCAAAATACGCAGTATTTT	CATSRDQNTQYF
TRBV4-1	-	15	TRBD1	TRBJ2-3	TGCGCCAGCAGCCAACCGGGACAGGGCACAGATACGCAGTATTTT	CASSQPGQGTDTQYF
TRBV28	-	14	-	TRBJ1-1	TGTGCCAGCAGTTTTGGGGGGGCGAGGGCTGAAGCTTTCTTT	CASSFGGARAEAFF
TRBV19	few	16	TRBD1	TRBJ1-5	TGTGCCAGTAGTACCCGACAGGGGCTCCATAATCAGCCCCAGCATTTT	CASSTRQGLHNQPQHF
TRBV2	-	15	-	TRBJ1-3	TGTGCCAGCCGCGGGGGAAGGGGCTCTGGAAACACCATATATTTT	CASRGGRGSGNTIYF
TRBV5-1	few	14	-	TRBJ1-5	TGCGCCAGCAGCTTGGGGGAGGTCCATCAGCCCCAGCATTTT	CASSLGEVHQPQHF
TRBV3-1/TRBV3-2	-	14	TRBD1	TRBJ1-4	TGTGCCAGCAGCGAAGACAGGGTTAATGAAAAACTGTTTTTT	CASSEDRVNEKLFF
TRBV5-1	few	15	-	TRBJ2-3	TGCGCCAGCAGCCCCGGGGGGCTGAGCACAGATACGCAGTATTTT	CASSPGGLSTDTQYF
TRBV6-2/TRBV6-3	once	17	-	TRBJ2-1	TGTGCCAGCAGTTACCTAATACGGGATTGGCGCGGGAATGAGCAGTTCTTC	CASSYLIRDWRGNEQFF
TRBV7-9	-	14	-	TRBJ1-1	TGTGCCAGCAGCTTAAACTCAATCGGGGCTGAAGCTTTCTTT	CASSLNSIGAEAFF
TRBV7-8	-	16	-	TRBJ2-3	TGTGCCAGCAGCTCGCTTAGCGGTGTTGGGGTAGATACGCAGTATTTT	CASSSLSGVGVDTQYF
TRBV11-2	-	13	-	TRBJ2-2	TGTGCCAGCAGCCTAACCGAGTCTACGGAGCTGTTTTTT	CASSLTESTELFF
TRBV25-1	-	16	TRBD2	TRBJ2-1	TGTGCCAGCAGTGGAGGGGAGGGAGTAAGGTACAATGAGCAGTTCTTC	CASSGGEGVRYNEQFF
TRBV3-1/TRBV3-2	-	14	-	TRBJ2-2	TGTGCCAGCAGCCAAGGCAGCGCCACCGGGGAGCTGTTTTTT	CASSQGSATGELFF
TRBV11-1	-	13	TRBD2	TRBJ2-7	TGTGCCAGCAGCCAAGGGACTATCTACGAGCAGTACTTC	CASSQGTIYEQYF
TRBV5-1	-	14	TRBD1	TRBJ1-1	TGCGCCAGCAGCTTGGAAGTGGGACAGGGAAGAGCTTTCTTT	CASSLEVGQGRAFF
TRBV4-2	-	15	-	TRBJ2-3	TGTGCCAGCAGCCAAGAGGAGCGGATCACAGATACGCAGTATTTT	CASSQEERITDTQYF
TRBV4-3	-	13	-	TRBJ1-1	TGCGCCAGCAGCCAACTCGTCCAGGGGGAAGCTTTCTTT	CASSQLVQGEAFF
TRBV28	once	15	-	TRBJ1-6	TGTGCCAGCAGTAGAGACAGCCCTCGGGTAACGACCCTCCACTTT	CASSRDSPRVTTLHF
TRBV3-1/TRBV3-2	-	13	-	TRBJ2-4	TGTGCCAGCAGCCAAGACTTATACGGTATTCAGTACTTC	CASSQDLYGIQYF
TRBV4-1	-	14	-	TRBJ1-3	TGCGCCAGCAGCCTTGCGCTGATCGGGGACACCATATATTTT	CASSLALIGDTIYF
TRBV28	once	15	TRBD2	TRBJ2-4	TGTGCCAGCAGTGGGGCTAGCGGGAGTAGAAACATTCAGTACTTC	CASSGASGSRNIQYF
TRBV18	-	15	-	TRBJ1-2	TGTGCCAGCTCACCAGAGACAGTTGCTAACTATGGCTACACCTTC	CASSPETVANYGYTF
TRBV9	-	15	TRBD1	TRBJ1-2	TGTGCCAGCAGCGCAGGGACAGGGAACAACTATGGCTACACCTTC	CASSAGTGNNYGYTF
TRBV13	-	15	TRBD1	TRBJ1-3	TGTGCCAGCAGCCGACAGGGGGCGTCTGGAAACACCATATATTTT	CASSRQGASGNTIYF
TRBV3-1/TRBV3-2	-	13	-	TRBJ2-7	TGTGCCAGCAGACGCAGAGGATCCTACGAGCAGTACTTC	CASRRRGSYEQYF
TRBV28	-	16	-	TRBJ1-3	TGTGCCAGCAGTGCCCTCGGGACACCCCATGGAAACACCATATATTTT	CASSALGTPHGNTIYF
TRBV4-2	-	13	-	TRBJ2-5	TGTGCCAGCAGCCAAGATCAGGGAGAGACCCAGTACTTC	CASSQDQGETQYF